This T cell receptor beta chain was profiled in a study of T-cell memory formation after mild COVID-19. Background on the study: TCR clusters largely stayed donor specific.

Sample barcodes and UMIs were carried by the TCR alpha and TCR beta cDNA libraries that 5'RACE generated with constant-segment primers. TCRdb itself ran the 5' RACE reads through MiXCR, one entry per CDR3 protein. This sample has 400,000 to 450,000 distinct CDR3 sequences, with 15% to 20% found just once. Regarding the study as a whole: CD8+ contracting clones occupied EMRA, while CD4+ ones occupied mainly CM and EM. Later expanders leaned toward CD4+, whereas clones contracting from day 15 to 85 were balanced CD4/CD8.

V dropped 5 bases and J dropped 4 bases, with 15 bases sitting between them. There are 15 residues in the CDR3. As for this clonotype: The antigen remains unidentified.

The material sequenced was PBMCs or a T cell subset sorted from them (not recorded which). This TCR was sampled from a man aged 18 to 29 who had mild COVID-19 (a few samples of this study predate the infection). Cell type and time point are not known. The chain uses TRBV12-3 or TRBV12-4 and TRBJ2-1; no definite D call. The CDR3 DNA reads TGTGCCAGCAGTACGAGAGGAGTTAGTTACAATGAGCAGTTCTTC. Protein: CASSTRGVSYNEQFF.